This passage covers 29 T cell receptor beta chains from one sample sequenced in a study of T cell responses to AZD1222 COVID-19 vaccine. Libraries were prepared by immunoSEQ multiplex PCR; TCRdb keeps only in-frame clonotypes and omits some of them. Among roughly 92,000 clones listed, around 90% were seen once. Sequences were derived from peripheral blood, sampled on day 0 of AZD1222 vaccination. Every receptor here comes from an adult in good health.

The V gene is TRBV12-3 or TRBV12-4, the J gene TRBJ1-2, with unresolved D. Trimming took 2 bases from V and 5 from J, leaving 9 bases between them. The CDR3 spans 13 residues. The CDR3 is CASSLLAEYGYTF. The CDR3 DNA reads TGTGCCAGCAGTTTACTGGCTGAGTATGGCTACACCTTC.

The sample holds one count of this clone. The chain links TRBV6-4 to TRBJ1-2; maybe TRBD1 (5 bases). V was shortened by 3 bases and J by 7 bases, with 15 bases between the two germline ends. This CDR3 contains 14 residues. Germline CDR1 MRHNA, CDR2 SNTAGT. The CDR3 coding sequence is TGTGCCAGCAGTGAAGGTTTCGGGGGACGTGGCTACACCTTC. Protein: CASSEGFGGRGYTF.

The rearrangement uses TRBV19 and TRBJ1-1; a possible D gene is TRBD1 (5 bases). Looked up from germline, CDR1 is LNHDA and CDR2 is SQIVND (reference sequence). V was pared by 7 bases and J by 3 bases, with 18 bases between. This CDR3 region has 15 residues. CDR3 in amino acids: CASTPGRRADTEAFF. For the CDR3, the DNA is TGTGCCAGTACCCCAGGGCGGAGGGCAGACACTGAAGCTTTCTTT.

This chain joins TRBV18 and TRBJ2-1, with 10 bases fitting TRBD1. This CDR3 region has 15 residues. Trimming removed 2 bases from V and 4 bases from J; junction bases left unmatched: 2. Germline values: CDR1 KGHSH, CDR2 LQKENI. CDR3 bases: TGTGCCAGCTCACCAGGACAGGGGGAATACAATGAGCAGTTCTTC. It encodes CASSPGQGEYNEQFF.

In this sample, this clone turned up many times. The chain uses TRBV6-4 and TRBJ2-3, with D possibly matching TRBD2 (6 bases). This CDR3 region has 14 residues. From germline, CDR1 is MRHNA and CDR2 SNTAGT. V lost 4 bases and J lost 2, with 10 bases in between. CDR3 amino acids: CASSAAGNTDTQYF. CDR3 in DNA: TGTGCCAGCAGTGCGGCGGGGAACACAGATACGCAGTATTTT.

This clone was observed once. The V call is TRBV5-1, the J call TRBJ1-1; D is uncertain. The CDR3 spans 13 residues. Germline V gene sequence: CDR1 SGHRS, CDR2 YFSETQ. Trimming shortened V by 3 bases and J by 4 bases, and 10 bases separated the two germline ends. The CDR3 nucleotides read TGCGCCAGCAGCTCCCAGGAGGGCACTGAAGCTTTCTTT. Translation gives CASSSQEGTEAFF.

This chain joins TRBV5-1 and TRBJ1-4; weak D call: TRBD1 (5 bases). CDR1 and CDR2 (germline): SGHRS, YFSETQ. The germline V and J ends were trimmed by 1 base and 8 bases, with 18 bases remaining between them. This CDR3 region has 16 residues. The CDR3 coding sequence is TGCGCCAGCAGCTTGCAGAGGGCGGGGGAGAGGGAAAAACTGTTTTTT. It codes for CASSLQRAGEREKLFF.

J is TRBJ2-3 and V is TRBV25-1, with D unresolved. The V end was cut by 10 bases, the J end by 2 bases, with 7 bases between. The CDR3 has 11 residues. Germline lookup yields CDR1 MGHDK and CDR2 SYGVNS. The CDR3 reads CAMQSTDTQYF. The DNA of the CDR3 is TGTGCCATGCAGTCCACAGATACGCAGTATTTT.

This chain links TRBV6-1 with TRBJ1-3; TRBD1 matches 11 bases. This CDR3 region has 16 residues. CDR1 MNHNS and CDR2 SASEGT come from the germline V gene. Trimming cost V 3 bases and J 2 bases; bases outside gene matches: 3. CDR3 protein: CASSERTGGPGNTIYF. CDR3 bases: TGTGCCAGCAGTGAGCGGACAGGGGGCCCTGGAAACACCATATATTTT.

This clone was counted a single time. V and J are TRBV5-5 and TRBJ1-5; maybe TRBD1 (5 bases). This CDR3 is 13 amino acids long. CDR1 SGHKS and CDR2 YYEKEE come from the germline V gene (reference sequence). V was shortened by 4 bases and J by 5 bases, with 10 bases between the two germline ends. The CDR3 DNA sequence: TGTGCCAGCAGCGCGCAGGGAGATCAGCCCCAGCATTTT. This gives the protein CASSAQGDQPQHF.

The chain employs TRBV27 and TRBJ2-5, with a tentative D call TRBD2 (6 bases). The CDR3 spans 13 residues. V was pared by 8 bases and J by 5 bases, with 15 bases between. Germline lookup yields CDR1 MNHEY and CDR2 SMNVEV (reference sequence). CDR3 nucleotides: TGTGCCAGCCAAGGAGGGGCCAAGGAGACCCAGTACTTC. Its protein product is CASQGGAKETQYF.

The chain combines TRBV5-1 with TRBJ2-5; 10 bases align to TRBD2. Germline-derived CDR1 and CDR2 are SGHRS and YFSETQ. V shed 5 bases, J shed 5 bases, and the junction held 9 bases outside the gene matches. This CDR3 has 15 residues. CDR3 residues: CASRDGTSVRETQYF. The CDR3 DNA sequence: TGCGCCAGCAGAGATGGGACTAGCGTTCGGGAGACCCAGTACTTC.

The chain uses TRBV9 and TRBJ1-1; perhaps TRBD1 as D (5 bases). Germline V CDR1 and CDR2: SGDLS, YYNGEE. Trimming cost V 8 bases and J 4 bases, with 12 bases left between them. The CDR3 covers 12 residues. In DNA, the CDR3 is TGTGCCAGTCAGGGAGGCAGCACTGAAGCTTTCTTT. Protein product: CASQGGSTEAFF.

The chain couples TRBV5-6 to TRBJ1-5, with D unresolved. V lost 0 bases, J lost 2 bases, and 9 bases lay in between. The CDR3 has 15 residues. Germline V gene sequence: CDR1 SGHDT, CDR2 YYEEEE. CDR3 loop: CASSLGGVGNQPQHF. DNA of the CDR3: TGTGCCAGCAGCTTGGGAGGAGTAGGCAATCAGCCCCAGCATTTT. The full variable domain, in which reference TRBV5-6 and TRBJ1-5 provide the parts outside the CDR3, is DAGVTQSPTHLIKTRGQQVTLRCSPKSGHDTVSWYQQALGQGPQFIFQYYEEEERQRGNFPDRFSGHQFPNYSSELNVNALLLGDSALYLCASSLGGVGNQPQHFGDGTRLSIL.

The rearrangement links TRBV28 to TRBJ2-3, with 9 bases that match TRBD1. Germline V lookup: CDR1 MDHEN, CDR2 SYDVKM. The CDR3 has 15 residues. V was clipped by 5 bases and J by 3 bases; unmatched bases: 6. The CDR3 region is CASSPPGQGTDTQYF. Here the CDR3 DNA reads TGTGCCAGCAGTCCGCCGGGACAGGGAACAGATACGCAGTATTTT.

This chain uses TRBV18 with TRBJ1-2; 7 bases agree with TRBD1. CDR1 is KGHSH, CDR2 LQKENI, per germline. The CDR3 runs 14 residues. Losses at the gene ends were 3 bases for V and 8 bases for J; bases not matched to a gene: 9. The CDR3 is CASSPVGQASGYTF. The CDR3 DNA sequence: TGTGCCAGCTCACCGGTAGGACAGGCTTCAGGCTACACCTTC.

The rearrangement joins TRBV14 to TRBJ2-1; D is ambiguous. The CDR3 covers 12 residues. Trimming pared 6 bases from V and 10 bases from J, leaving 13 bases between. Germline-derived CDR1 and CDR2 are SGHDN and FVKESK. The CDR3 here is CASSRLGYEQFF. The CDR3, as DNA: TGTGCCAGCAGTCGACTCGGCTACGAGCAGTTCTTC.

The chain is built from TRBV19 and TRBJ2-1, with TRBD1 as a possible D gene (6 bases). Deletions cut 1 base from V and 9 bases from J, with 13 bases between. This CDR3 is built from 14 residues. Germline-derived CDR1 and CDR2 are LNHDA and SQIVND (reference sequence). Here the CDR3 reads CASSIGQGRIEQFF. The CDR3 DNA reads TGTGCCAGTAGTATAGGGCAGGGGAGAATTGAGCAGTTCTTC. Full variable domain (rest looked up from reference TRBV19 and TRBJ2-1): DGGITQSPKYLFRKEGQNVTLSCEQNLNHDAMYWYRQDPGQGLRLIYYSQIVNDFQKGDIAEGYSVSREKKESFPLTVTSAQKNPTAFYLCASSIGQGRIEQFFGPGTRLTVL.

The chain links TRBV18 to TRBJ2-7; 7 bases are shared with TRBD1. Germline CDR1 reads KGHSH; CDR2 reads LQKENI. This CDR3 has 13 amino acids. After removal of 2 bases from V and 5 bases from J, the junction contained 3 bases not matched to a gene. This CDR3 is CASSPDRVNEQYF. The DNA of the CDR3 is TGTGCCAGCTCACCAGACAGGGTTAACGAGCAGTACTTC.

The chain carries TRBV9 and TRBJ2-7; TRBD2 matches 9 bases. Germline V gene data show CDR1 as SGDLS and CDR2 as YYNGEE. Losses at the gene ends were 5 bases for V and 5 bases for J; bases not matched to a gene: 8. This CDR3 comprises 14 residues. The CDR3 loop is CASSPFSGGNEQYF. CDR3 in DNA: TGTGCCAGCAGTCCCTTTAGCGGGGGCAACGAGCAGTACTTC.

The V gene is TRBV18, the J gene TRBJ1-5; D remains unclear. The CDR3 loop spans 14 amino acids. V was shortened by 4 bases and J by 0 bases, with 7 bases between the two germline ends. Per the germline V gene, CDR1 is KGHSH and CDR2 is LQKENI. Here the CDR3 reads CASSQGYSNQPQHF. The CDR3 nucleotides read TGTGCCAGCTCACAGGGATATAGCAATCAGCCCCAGCATTTT.

The chain employs TRBV9 and TRBJ2-5; 10 positions agree with TRBD1. This CDR3 has 15 residues. Germline V gene sequence: CDR1 SGDLS, CDR2 YYNGEE. Unmatched junction bases numbered 4, after V lost 4 bases and J lost 1 base. CDR3 coding DNA: TGTGCCAGCAGCCCAGGACAGGGGGGCCAAGAGACCCAGTACTTC. Residues: CASSPGQGGQETQYF.

The V gene is TRBV19, the J gene TRBJ2-3; 11 bases match TRBD1. Losses at the gene ends were 5 bases for V and 5 bases for J; bases not matched to a gene: 6. CDR1 is LNHDA and CDR2 is SQIVND in the germline V gene (reference sequence). The CDR3 is 15 residues long. The CDR3 DNA sequence: TGTGCCAGTAGTGTGGGACAGGGGGTCGGAGATACGCAGTATTTT. This codes for CASSVGQGVGDTQYF.

The chain links TRBV18 to TRBJ1-2; tentative D call: TRBD1 (6 bases). Deletions cut 3 bases from V and 4 bases from J, with 12 bases between. The CDR3 sequence is 14 residues long. CDR1 is KGHSH and CDR2 is LQKENI in the germline V gene. The CDR3 loop reads CASSPPVGGYGYTF. In DNA form, the CDR3 reads TGTGCCAGCTCACCCCCCGTAGGGGGCTATGGCTACACCTTC.

The rearrangement joins TRBV19 to TRBJ1-5; the D is unclear. CDR3 length: 14 amino acids. Trimming stripped 3 bases from V and 5 bases from J, with 11 bases between. Germline CDR1 LNHDA, CDR2 SQIVND (reference sequence). The CDR3 reads CASSIEGRDQPQHF. The DNA of the CDR3 is TGTGCCAGTAGTATCGAGGGTAGAGATCAGCCCCAGCATTTT.

This chain links TRBV29-1 with TRBJ2-7; D perhaps matches TRBD1 (7 bases). Trimming left V 6 bases short and J 1 base short, with 13 bases between. Germline V gives CDR1 SQVTM, CDR2 ANQGSEA. The CDR3 spans 13 residues. The CDR3 loop reads CSVMSGGSYEQYF. As DNA, the CDR3 is TGCAGCGTGATGTCAGGGGGGTCCTACGAGCAGTACTTC.

Regarding this clone: The junction departs from germline at one end; a sequencing error may be responsible. The J gene is TRBJ2-7, the V gene TRBV7-7; perhaps TRBD2 as D (5 bases). Germline CDR1 reads SSHAT; CDR2 reads FNYEAQ (reference sequence). CDR3 length equals 15 residues. CDR3: CASSLRPGGPYEQYF. The CDR3 DNA sequence: TGTGCTAGCAGCTTAAGACCTGGAGGTCCCTACGAGCAGTACTTC.

This rearrangement joins TRBV18 to TRBJ1-1; D might be TRBD1 (6 bases). Germline lookup yields CDR1 KGHSH and CDR2 LQKENI. V lost 5 bases and J 1 base, leaving 11 bases between the germline ends. There are 14 residues in the CDR3. The CDR3 sequence: CASSLHRENTEAFF. CDR3 nucleotide sequence: TGTGCCAGCTCATTACACAGGGAGAACACTGAAGCTTTCTTT.

The chain couples TRBV7-2 to TRBJ2-5; 10 nucleotides match TRBD2. Germline V gene lookup returns CDR1 SGHTA and CDR2 FQGNSA. V was clipped by 5 bases and J by 2 bases; unmatched bases: 5. There are 15 residues in the CDR3. The CDR3 loop reads CASSSIAGGQETQYF. The CDR3 nucleotides read TGTGCCAGCAGCAGCATAGCGGGGGGACAAGAGACCCAGTACTTC.